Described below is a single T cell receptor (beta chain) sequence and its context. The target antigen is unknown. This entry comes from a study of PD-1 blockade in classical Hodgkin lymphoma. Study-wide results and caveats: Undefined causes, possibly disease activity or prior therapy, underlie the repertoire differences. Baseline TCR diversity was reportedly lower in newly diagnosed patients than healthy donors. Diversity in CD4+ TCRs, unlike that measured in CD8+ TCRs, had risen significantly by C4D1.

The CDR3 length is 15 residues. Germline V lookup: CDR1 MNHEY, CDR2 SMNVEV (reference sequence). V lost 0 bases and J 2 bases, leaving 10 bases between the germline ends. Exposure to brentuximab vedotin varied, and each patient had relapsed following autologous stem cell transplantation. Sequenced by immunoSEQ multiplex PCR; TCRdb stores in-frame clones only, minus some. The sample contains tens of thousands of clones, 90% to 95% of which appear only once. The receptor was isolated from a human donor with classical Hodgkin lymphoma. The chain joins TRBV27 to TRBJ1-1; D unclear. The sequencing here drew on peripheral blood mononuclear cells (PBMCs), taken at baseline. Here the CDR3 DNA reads TGTGCCAGCAGTTTATCGAGGCTCCAAAACACTGAAGCTTTCTTT. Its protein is CASSLSRLQNTEAFF.